This T cell receptor (beta chain) originates from a study of T cell repertoires in cytomegalovirus infection. Points from the study as a whole: There were HLA-C-restricted CMV-specific TCR beta clonotypes dominating the ex vivo response. People with CMV and the relevant HLA were identified by cumulative public TCR beta family frequency.

The table lists this clonotype with a few counts. Its antigen is currently unknown. From the reads, TCRdb called clonotypes with MiXCR, one entry per CDR3 protein. The sample lists some 600,000 distinct CDR3 sequences, roughly a quarter seen once, with 7% to 9% in the top ten. The ends were cut back, 2 bases at V and 3 bases at J, with 13 bases in the middle. The CDR3 contains 15 residues. Germline assignment: CDR1 SEHNR and CDR2 FQNEAQ (reference sequence). The chain couples TRBV7-9 to TRBJ2-5, with D maybe TRBD2 (6 bases). The TCR sequence derives from a human donor in good health (CMV status not recorded). Some clones in this sample may be carry-over from other donors' samples. The sequenced sample was CD8+ T cells from PBMCs. The DNA for the CDR3 is TGTGCCAGCAGCTTATCGACGGGACTTGAAGAGACCCAGTACTTC. Amino acid sequence: CASSLSTGLEETQYF.